The 18 T cell receptor beta chains below come from one sample, sequenced in a study of shared clonotypes between healthy human individuals. Sequenced by immunoSEQ multiplex PCR; TCRdb stores in-frame clones only, minus some. The data contain about 680,000 clones, around 72% of them singletons. Sequencing was done on a sample of memory CD4+ T cells sorted from blood. Described subset: CD45RA-negative fraction. The receptor set was obtained from a woman aged 30 to 39 in good health.

Concerning this clone: This may arise from a read error, as a much more abundant clone is one base away. V and J are TRBV4-2 and TRBJ2-2; D uncertain. The CDR3 loop spans 13 amino acids. V was pared by 0 bases and J by 6 bases, with 5 bases between. Germline CDR1 and CDR2: LGHNA and YNFKEQ. This chain's CDR3 is CASSQDYAGELFF. CDR3 DNA sequence: TGTGCCAGCAGCCAAGACTACGCCGGGGAGCTGTTTTTT.

This chain connects TRBV2 to TRBJ1-1; 7 nucleotides agree with TRBD1. Germline CDR1 is SNHLY and CDR2 is FYNNEI. CDR3 size: 12 residues. Trimming at V came to 5 bases and at J to 6 bases, leaving 3 bases not matched to a gene. The CDR3 here is CASSHRGAEAFF. The DNA for the CDR3 is TGTGCCAGCAGTCACAGGGGTGCTGAAGCTTTCTTT.

This clone was detected only once. The rearrangement links TRBV10-3 to TRBJ2-7; D gene unclear. The germline CDR1 and CDR2 sequences are ENHRY and SYGVKD. Trimming removed 0 bases from V and 3 bases from J, with 18 bases in between. The CDR3 loop spans 17 amino acids. CDR3 sequence reads: CAISESGPWGPIYEQYF. CDR3 nucleotide sequence: TGTGCCATCAGTGAGTCAGGGCCTTGGGGTCCCATCTACGAGCAGTACTTC.

The V call is TRBV18, the J call TRBJ1-2; 9 bases are a match to TRBD1. CDR1 KGHSH and CDR2 LQKENI come from the germline V gene. V lost 6 bases, J lost 7 bases, and 18 bases stayed unmatched. CDR3 size: 17 residues. CDR3 residues: CASSHEMYGTGSSGYTF. DNA of the CDR3: TGTGCCAGCTCTCACGAAATGTACGGGACAGGGTCGTCTGGCTACACCTTC.

The chain recombines TRBV5-4 with TRBJ2-7; D may be TRBD2 (6 bases). V lost 4 bases and J 1 base, leaving 15 bases between the germline ends. Germline CDR1 reads SGHNT; CDR2 reads YYREEE (reference sequence). The CDR3 length is 15 residues. In DNA, the CDR3 is TGTGCCAGCAGCGGGGGACTGGGGAATTCCTACGAGCAGTACTTC. It translates to CASSGGLGNSYEQYF.

The gene calls are TRBV4-1 and TRBJ2-7; a weak D match, TRBD1 (6 bases). Germline CDR1 and CDR2: MGHRA and YSYEKL. V shed 4 bases and J shed 0 bases, with 10 bases lying between them. The CDR3 runs 14 residues. The DNA of the CDR3 is TGCGCCAGCAGCCCTTGGACAGCCTCCTACGAGCAGTACTTC. It codes for CASSPWTASYEQYF.

J is TRBJ2-7 and V is TRBV5-5; 9 nucleotides align to TRBD1. Germline V gene lookup returns CDR1 SGHKS and CDR2 YYEKEE (reference sequence). This CDR3 region has 16 residues. The V segment lost 0 bases and the J segment 2 bases; nucleotides outside the gene matches: 6. The CDR3, as DNA: TGTGCCAGCAGCTTGGTCCCAGGGACAGGGACCTACGAGCAGTACTTC. Protein product: CASSLVPGTGTYEQYF.

In its sample, this clone was seen a few times. The chain uses TRBV10-2 and TRBJ2-1, with a weak D call TRBD2 (6 bases). Germline lookup yields CDR1 WSHSY and CDR2 SAAADI. This CDR3 spans 13 amino acids. The CDR3 region is CASAAGAYNEQFF. The CDR3 nucleotides read TGCGCGAGCGCAGCGGGCGCGTACAATGAGCAGTTCTTC.

The chain couples TRBV11-2 to TRBJ2-2; D gene uncertain. This CDR3 is built from 14 residues. Looked up from germline, CDR1 is SGHAT and CDR2 is FQNNGV. V was cut by 1 base and J by 4 bases, with 7 bases left in between. The CDR3 here is CASSLVQLTGELFF. The CDR3 nucleotides read TGTGCCAGCAGCTTAGTACAGCTCACCGGGGAGCTGTTTTTT.

This clone has at least ten counts. The chain has TRBV9 and TRBJ2-3; D unclear. CDR1 and CDR2 (germline): SGDLS, YYNGEE. The V gene lost 0 bases and the J gene lost 2 bases, with 13 bases spanning the gap. CDR3 length equals 16 residues. CDR3 bases: TGTGCCAGCAGCGTAGATCGAGCGACTGACACAGATACGCAGTATTTT. This codes for CASSVDRATDTDTQYF. Full variable domain (rest looked up from reference TRBV9 and TRBJ2-3): DSGVTQTPKHLITATGQRVTLRCSPRSGDLSVYWYQQSLDQGLQFLIQYYNGEERAKGNILERFSAQQFPDLHSELNLSSLELGDSALYFCASSVDRATDTDTQYFGPGTRLTVL.

The chain links TRBV5-1 to TRBJ2-7; D is ambiguous. CDR3 size: 13 residues. The germline V gene has CDR1 SGHRS and CDR2 YFSETQ. The ends were cut back, 4 bases at V and 5 bases at J, with 13 bases in the middle. The CDR3 region is CASSPVVPNEQYF. CDR3 in DNA: TGCGCCAGCAGCCCCGTGGTTCCCAACGAGCAGTACTTC.

The V and J genes are TRBV7-9 and TRBJ2-7, with 8 positions matching TRBD2. The CDR3 sequence is 13 residues long. Germline CDR1 reads SEHNR; CDR2 reads FQNEAQ (reference sequence). V shed 8 bases and J 9 bases; nucleotides not matched to a gene: 12. CDR3: CASRSGSSRGQYF. The DNA of the CDR3 is TGTGCCAGCCGCAGCGGGAGTTCTCGGGGGCAGTACTTC.

V usage is TRBV27 and J usage is TRBJ2-1; 12 nucleotides align to TRBD2. This CDR3 spans 16 amino acids. Trimming removed 5 bases from V and 5 bases from J; junction bases left unmatched: 7. Germline V gene sequence: CDR1 MNHEY, CDR2 SMNVEV (reference sequence). This chain's CDR3 is CASSPLAGGPHNEQFF. CDR3 coding DNA: TGTGCCAGCAGTCCTCTAGCGGGAGGGCCTCACAATGAGCAGTTCTTC.

In its sample, this clone was seen once. The J gene is TRBJ1-2, the V gene TRBV27; 11 bases fit TRBD1. Trimming removed 5 bases from V and 9 bases from J; junction bases left unmatched: 11. The CDR3 is 15 residues long. Germline-derived CDR1 and CDR2 are MNHEY and SMNVEV (reference sequence). The CDR3, as DNA: TGTGCCAGCAGTCCCGGACAGGGGGCAAGAGGGAGCTACACCTTC. It yields the protein CASSPGQGARGSYTF.

The chain has TRBV7-2 and TRBJ2-7; 7 bases are a match to TRBD2. The CDR3 is made up of 14 amino acids. Trimming cost V 4 bases and J 2 bases; bases outside gene matches: 5. Germline CDR1 SGHTA, CDR2 FQGNSA. The DNA of the CDR3 is TGTGCCAGCAGCTCAAGAGCGGGGCCCTACGAGCAGTACTTC. Translated: CASSSRAGPYEQYF.

Comment on this clone: A far larger clone is just one base off, so this is likely a read error. Additional DNA sequences in this sample encode the identical CDR3. The V gene is TRBV14, the J gene TRBJ1-1; no clear D. Trimming took 3 bases from V and 10 from J, leaving 15 bases between them. This CDR3 spans 13 amino acids. From germline, CDR1 is SGHDN and CDR2 FVKESK. The CDR3 DNA reads TGTGCCAGCAGCCAGGGGAACACAAGGAGAGCTTTCTTT. Protein sequence: CASSQGNTRRAFF.

The chain is built from TRBV6-4 and TRBJ2-3; possibly TRBD1 for D (6 bases). Trimming shortened V by 5 bases and J by 3 bases, and 15 bases separated the two germline ends. The CDR3 spans 15 residues. The germline CDR1 and CDR2 sequences are MRHNA and SNTAGT. The CDR3 nucleotides are TGTGCCAGCAGTAAACAGGGCGAGAAAACAGATACGCAGTATTTT. It yields the protein CASSKQGEKTDTQYF.

With regard to this clone: Likely a read error: the CDR3 ends without its conserved phenylalanine or tryptophan. The gene calls are TRBV28 and TRBJ1-2; tentative D call: TRBD1 (5 bases). The V end lost 1 base, the J end lost 4 bases, and 16 bases lay between the germline ends. This CDR3 is built from 16 residues. The V gene's germline CDR1 is MDHEN and CDR2 SYDVKM. CDR3 loop: CASSLLVGDGPYGYTL. CDR3 DNA: TGTGCCAGCAGTTTATTGGTGGGGGACGGGCCCTATGGCTACACCCTC.